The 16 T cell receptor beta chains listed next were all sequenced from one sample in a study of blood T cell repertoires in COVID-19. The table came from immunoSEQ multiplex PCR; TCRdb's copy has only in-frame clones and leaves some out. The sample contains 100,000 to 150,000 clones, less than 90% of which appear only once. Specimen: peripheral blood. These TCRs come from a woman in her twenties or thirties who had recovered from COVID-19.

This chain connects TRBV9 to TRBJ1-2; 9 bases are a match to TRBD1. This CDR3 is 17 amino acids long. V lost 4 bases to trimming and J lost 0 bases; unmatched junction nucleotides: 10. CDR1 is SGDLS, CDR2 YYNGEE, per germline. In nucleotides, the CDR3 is TGTGCCAGCAGCTCTCCGACAGGGGGGACAGCTAACTATGGCTACACCTTC. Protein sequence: CASSSPTGGTANYGYTF.

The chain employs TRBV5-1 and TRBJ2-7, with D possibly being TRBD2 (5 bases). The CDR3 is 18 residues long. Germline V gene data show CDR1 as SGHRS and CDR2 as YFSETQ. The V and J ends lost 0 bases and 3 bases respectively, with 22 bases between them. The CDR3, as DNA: TGCGCCAGCAGCTTGGAGCCACAACCTACTTCGGGGTACTACGAGCAGTACTTC. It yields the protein CASSLEPQPTSGYYEQYF.

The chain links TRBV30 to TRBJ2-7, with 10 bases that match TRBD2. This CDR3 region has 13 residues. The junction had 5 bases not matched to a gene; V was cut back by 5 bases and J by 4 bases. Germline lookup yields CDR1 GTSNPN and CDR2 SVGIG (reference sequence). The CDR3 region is CAWGLAAQYEQYF. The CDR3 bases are TGTGCCTGGGGACTAGCGGCCCAATACGAGCAGTACTTC.

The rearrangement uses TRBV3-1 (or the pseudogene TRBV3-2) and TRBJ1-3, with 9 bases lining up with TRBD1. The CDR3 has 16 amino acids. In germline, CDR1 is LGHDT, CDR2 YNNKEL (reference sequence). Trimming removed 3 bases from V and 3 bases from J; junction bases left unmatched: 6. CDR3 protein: CASSQTGTGFGNTIYF. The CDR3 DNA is TGTGCCAGCAGCCAGACCGGGACAGGGTTTGGAAACACCATATATTTT.

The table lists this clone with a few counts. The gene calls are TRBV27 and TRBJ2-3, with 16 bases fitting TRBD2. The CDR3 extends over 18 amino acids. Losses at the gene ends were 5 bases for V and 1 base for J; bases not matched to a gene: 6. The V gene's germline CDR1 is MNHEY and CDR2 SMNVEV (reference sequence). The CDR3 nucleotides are TGTGCCAGCAGTCCGGGACTAGCGGGAGGGCCTCGCACAGATACGCAGTATTTT. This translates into CASSPGLAGGPRTDTQYF.

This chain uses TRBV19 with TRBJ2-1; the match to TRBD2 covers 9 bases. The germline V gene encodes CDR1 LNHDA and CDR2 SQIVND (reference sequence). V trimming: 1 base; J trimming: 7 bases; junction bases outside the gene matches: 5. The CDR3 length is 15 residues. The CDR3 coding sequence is TGTGCCAGTAGTATAGTGGCGGGAGGGGTAAATGAGCAGTTCTTC. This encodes CASSIVAGGVNEQFF.

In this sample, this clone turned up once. CDR3 sequence: CASSLDPRVVIDEQYF. The CDR3 DNA follows: TGTGCCAGCAGCTTAGATCCGAGGGTCGTCATCGACGAGCAGTACTTC. The V gene is TRBV7-6, the J gene TRBJ2-7, with a possible D match to TRBD2 (5 bases). V lost 1 base and J 5 bases, leaving 18 bases between the germline ends. Germline CDR1 and CDR2: SGHVS and FNYEAQ. This CDR3 is built from 16 residues.

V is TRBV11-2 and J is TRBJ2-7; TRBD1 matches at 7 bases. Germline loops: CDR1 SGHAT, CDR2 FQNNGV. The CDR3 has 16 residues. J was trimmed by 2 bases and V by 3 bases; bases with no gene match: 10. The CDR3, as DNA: TGTGCCAGCAGCTTGTATCCGGGACAGACAGCCTACGAGCAGTACTTC. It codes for CASSLYPGQTAYEQYF.

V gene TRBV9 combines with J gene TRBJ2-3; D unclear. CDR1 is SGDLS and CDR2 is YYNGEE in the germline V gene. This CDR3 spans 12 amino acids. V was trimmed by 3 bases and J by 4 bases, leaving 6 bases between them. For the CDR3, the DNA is TGTGCCAGCAGCGCCAATGCAGATACGCAGTATTTT. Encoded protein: CASSANADTQYF.

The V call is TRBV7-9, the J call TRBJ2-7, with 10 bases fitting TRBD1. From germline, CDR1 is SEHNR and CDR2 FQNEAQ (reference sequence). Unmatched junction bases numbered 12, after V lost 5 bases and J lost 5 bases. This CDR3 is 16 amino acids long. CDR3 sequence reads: CASSPTPGQGSHEQYF. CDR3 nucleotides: TGTGCCAGCAGCCCAACTCCGGGACAGGGGTCCCACGAGCAGTACTTC.

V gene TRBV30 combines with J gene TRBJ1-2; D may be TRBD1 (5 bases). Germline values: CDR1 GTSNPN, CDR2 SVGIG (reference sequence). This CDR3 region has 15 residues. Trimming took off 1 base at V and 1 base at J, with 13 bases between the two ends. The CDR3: CAWSGQSKINYGYTF. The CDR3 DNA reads TGTGCCTGGAGTGGACAGAGCAAGATTAACTATGGCTACACCTTC.

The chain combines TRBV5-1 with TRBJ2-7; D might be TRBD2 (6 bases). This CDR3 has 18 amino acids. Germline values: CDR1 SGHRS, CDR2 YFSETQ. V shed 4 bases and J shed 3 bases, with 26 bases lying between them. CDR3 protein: CASSVGTQGWRSLYEQYF. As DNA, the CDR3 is TGCGCCAGCAGCGTAGGGACTCAGGGATGGCGGTCGCTCTACGAGCAGTACTTC.

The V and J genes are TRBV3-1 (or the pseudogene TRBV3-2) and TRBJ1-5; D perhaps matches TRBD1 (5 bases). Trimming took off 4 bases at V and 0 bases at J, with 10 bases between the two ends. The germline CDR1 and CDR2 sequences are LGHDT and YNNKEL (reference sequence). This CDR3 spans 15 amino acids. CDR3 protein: CASSLGGVSNQPQHF. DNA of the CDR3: TGTGCCAGCAGCCTTGGAGGGGTTAGCAATCAGCCCCAGCATTTT.

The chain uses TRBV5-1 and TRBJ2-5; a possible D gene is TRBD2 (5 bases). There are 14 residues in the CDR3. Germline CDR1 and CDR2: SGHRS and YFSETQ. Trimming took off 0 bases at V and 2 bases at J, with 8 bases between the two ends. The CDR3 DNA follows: TGCGCCAGCAGCTTGGGGACTCTACAAGAGACCCAGTACTTC. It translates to CASSLGTLQETQYF. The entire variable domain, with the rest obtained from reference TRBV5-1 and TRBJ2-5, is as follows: KAGVTQTPRYLIKTRGQQVTLSCSPISGHRSVSWYQQTPGQGLQFLFEYFSETQRNKGNFPGRFSGRQFSNSRSEMNVSTLELGDSALYLCASSLGTLQETQYFGPGTRLLVL.

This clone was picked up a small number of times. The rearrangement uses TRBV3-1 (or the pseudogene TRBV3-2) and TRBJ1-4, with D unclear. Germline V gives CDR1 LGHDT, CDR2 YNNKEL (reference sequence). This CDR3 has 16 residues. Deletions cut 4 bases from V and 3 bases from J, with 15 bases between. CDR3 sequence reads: CASSPRGRAPNEKLFF. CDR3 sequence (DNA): TGTGCCAGCAGCCCCCGAGGGCGGGCGCCTAATGAAAAACTGTTTTTT.

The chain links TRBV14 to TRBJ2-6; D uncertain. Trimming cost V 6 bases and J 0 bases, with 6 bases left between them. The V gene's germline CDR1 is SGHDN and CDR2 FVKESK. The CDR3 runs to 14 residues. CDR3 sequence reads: CASRRTSGANVLTF. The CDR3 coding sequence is TGTGCCAGCAGGCGCACCTCTGGGGCCAACGTCCTGACTTTC.